What follows are 24 T cell receptor beta chains derived from one specimen sequenced in a study of blood T cell repertoires in COVID-19. Clones were sequenced by immunoSEQ multiplex PCR, and TCRdb holds only the in-frame ones, with some missing. The table records 200,000 or so clones, around 80% of them present only once. The sequenced sample was peripheral blood. The receptors derive from a man between 25 and 39 years old with active or convalescent COVID-19.

V is TRBV27 and J is TRBJ1-1; D uncertain. This CDR3 has 17 amino acids. From germline, CDR1 is MNHEY and CDR2 SMNVEV (reference sequence). Trimming took 0 bases from V and 0 from J, leaving 14 bases between them. The CDR3 here is CASSLSSPPVMNTEAFF. The CDR3 nucleotides are TGTGCCAGCAGTTTATCGTCCCCCCCAGTCATGAACACTGAAGCTTTCTTT.

This sequence joins TRBV19 and TRBJ1-2; D ambiguous. Germline V gene sequence: CDR1 LNHDA, CDR2 SQIVND (reference sequence). This CDR3 has 14 residues. V lost 10 bases, J lost 1 base, and 16 bases lay in between. The CDR3: CATSPPAFNYGYTF. CDR3 in DNA: TGTGCCACATCCCCACCAGCGTTTAACTATGGCTACACCTTC.

V and J are TRBV6-1 and TRBJ2-1; the D gene is possibly TRBD1 (5 bases). The CDR3 extends over 12 amino acids. V lost 7 bases to trimming and J lost 10 bases, with 14 bases between them. From germline, CDR1 is MNHNS and CDR2 SASEGT. The CDR3: CASTIGAGEQFF. The CDR3 coding sequence is TGTGCCAGCACCATAGGGGCAGGGGAGCAGTTCTTC.

CDR3 sequence (DNA): TGTGCCAGCATACGGGAGGCAGGCAATCAGCCCCAGCATTTT. This translates into CASIREAGNQPQHF. The chain links TRBV6-5 to TRBJ1-5; D is undetermined. V lost 7 bases to trimming and J lost 2 bases, with 12 bases between them. The germline V gene has CDR1 MNHEY and CDR2 SVGAGI. The CDR3 sequence is 14 residues long.

The chain links TRBV7-2 to TRBJ1-2, with D possibly being TRBD1 (5 bases). Germline V gives CDR1 SGHTA, CDR2 FQGNSA. The CDR3 is made up of 14 amino acids. Trimming took 5 bases from V and 8 from J, leaving 18 bases between them. CDR3 loop: CASSPRVGQGGYTF. As DNA, the CDR3 is TGTGCCAGCAGCCCTCGAGTGGGGCAGGGAGGCTACACCTTC. Full variable domain (missing parts from reference TRBV7-2 and TRBJ1-2): GAGVSQSPSNKVTEKGKDVELRCDPISGHTALYWYRQSLGQGLEFLIYFQGNSAPDKSGLPSDRFSAERTGGSVSTLTIQRTQQEDSAVYLCASSPRVGQGGYTFGSGTRLTVV.

The chain employs TRBV14 and TRBJ2-7; the D is unclear. CDR1 and CDR2 (germline): SGHDN, FVKESK. Trimming took 4 bases from V and 5 from J, leaving 6 bases between them. This CDR3 has 11 residues. CDR3 amino acids: CASSLAHEQYF. As DNA, the CDR3 is TGTGCCAGCAGCCTAGCCCACGAGCAGTACTTC. Together with reference TRBV14 and TRBJ2-7, the CDR3 gives the full variable domain: EAGVTQFPSHSVIEKGQTVTLRCDPISGHDNLYWYRRVMGKEIKFLLHFVKESKQDESGMPNNRFLAERTGGTYSTLKVQPAELEDSGVYFCASSLAHEQYFGPGTRLTVT.

This chain uses TRBV24-1 with TRBJ2-7; D is perhaps TRBD1 (6 bases). V was trimmed by 4 bases and J by 6 bases, leaving 6 bases between them. Germline loops: CDR1 KGHDR, CDR2 SFDVKD. The CDR3 runs to 11 residues. CDR3 coding DNA: TGTGCCACCAGTGAAGGGGGCGAGCAGTACTTC. This translates into CATSEGGEQYF.

This clone was counted once. Other nucleotide sequences from this sample produce the same CDR3. The chain joins TRBV5-1 to TRBJ2-2, with D unresolved. The CDR3 spans 14 residues. V was clipped by 0 bases and J by 3 bases, with 6 bases between them. Looked up from germline, CDR1 is SGHRS and CDR2 is YFSETQ. The CDR3 is CASSLGQDTGELFF. The CDR3 nucleotides are TGCGCCAGCAGCTTGGGACAAGACACCGGGGAGCTGTTTTTT. Using reference TRBV5-1 and TRBJ2-2 for the parts outside the CDR3, the full variable domain is KAGVTQTPRYLIKTRGQQVTLSCSPISGHRSVSWYQQTPGQGLQFLFEYFSETQRNKGNFPGRFSGRQFSNSRSEMNVSTLELGDSALYLCASSLGQDTGELFFGEGSRLTVL.

The J gene is TRBJ1-2, the V gene TRBV6-5, with TRBD1 matching 8 bases. This CDR3 region has 14 residues. With V trimmed by 2 bases and J by 6 bases, 5 bases remained unmatched. CDR1 and CDR2 (germline): MNHEY, SVGAGI. The CDR3 is CASSYQGAPDGYTF. The DNA of the CDR3 is TGTGCCAGCAGTTACCAGGGGGCCCCGGATGGCTACACCTTC.

On this clone itself: This may be a read error, as it is one base from a much larger clone. This chain uses TRBV15 with TRBJ2-1; perhaps TRBD2 as D (5 bases). The CDR3 length is 13 residues. Germline V gives CDR1 LNHNV, CDR2 YYDKDF (reference sequence). V was trimmed by 0 bases and J by 7 bases, leaving 7 bases between them. The chain's CDR3 is CATSRDPGNEQFF. The CDR3 bases are TGTGCCACCAGCAGAGATCCGGGGAATGAGCAGTTCTTC. Full variable domain (rest looked up from reference TRBV15 and TRBJ2-1): DAMVIQNPRYQVTQFGKPVTLSCSQTLNHNVMYWYQQKSSQAPKLLFHYYDKDFNNEADTPDNFQSRRPNTSFCFLDIRSPGLGDTAMYLCATSRDPGNEQFFGPGTRLTVL.

The chain uses TRBV5-6 and TRBJ1-5, with D perhaps matching TRBD1 (6 bases). CDR1 and CDR2 from the germline V gene are SGHDT and YYEEEE. The CDR3 is 18 amino acids. V lost 2 bases to trimming and J lost 4 bases, with 22 bases between them. This chain's CDR3 is CASSLNARTEGLNQPQHF. As DNA, the CDR3 is TGTGCCAGCAGCTTAAACGCACGGACAGAGGGTTTGAATCAGCCCCAGCATTTT. The entire variable domain, with the rest obtained from reference TRBV5-6 and TRBJ1-5, is as follows: DAGVTQSPTHLIKTRGQQVTLRCSPKSGHDTVSWYQQALGQGPQFIFQYYEEEERQRGNFPDRFSGHQFPNYSSELNVNALLLGDSALYLCASSLNARTEGLNQPQHFGDGTRLSIL.

The chain employs TRBV27 and TRBJ2-3; TRBD1 is a possible D gene (6 bases). V was pared by 4 bases and J by 2 bases, with 16 bases between. The CDR3 consists of 16 residues. CDR1 is MNHEY and CDR2 is SMNVEV in the germline V gene (reference sequence). CDR3 amino acids: CASSWAKDSSTDTQYF. Written as DNA, the CDR3 is TGTGCCAGCAGTTGGGCCAAGGACAGTTCCACAGATACGCAGTATTTT.

This clone was picked up one time. This rearrangement joins TRBV18 to TRBJ1-2, with D perhaps matching TRBD1 (6 bases). CDR3 size: 14 residues. CDR1 is KGHSH, CDR2 LQKENI, per germline. Deletions cut 6 bases from V and 5 bases from J, with 16 bases between. As DNA, the CDR3 is TGTGCCAGCTCGCCCGCGTCGGACAGTTATGGCTACACCTTC. Translation: CASSPASDSYGYTF. The variable domain in full, completed from reference TRBV18 and TRBJ1-2, reads NAGVMQNPRHLVRRRGQEARLRCSPMKGHSHVYWYRQLPEEGLKFMVYLQKENIIDESGMPKERFSAEFPKEGPSILRIQQVVRGDSAAYFCASSPASDSYGYTFGSGTRLTVV.

This chain uses TRBV19 with TRBJ1-1, with D unclear. The CDR3 loop spans 15 amino acids. V was cut by 3 bases and J by 3 bases, with 14 bases left in between. The germline V gene has CDR1 LNHDA and CDR2 SQIVND (reference sequence). The DNA of the CDR3 is TGTGCCAGTAGTATTAAGCGACGGGAGGACACTGAAGCTTTCTTT. Translated: CASSIKRREDTEAFF.

This rearrangement joins TRBV13 to TRBJ1-5; D is possibly TRBD1 (6 bases). This CDR3 is built from 13 residues. Germline V gene lookup returns CDR1 PRHDT and CDR2 FYEKMQ (reference sequence). V gave up 8 bases and J gave up 6 bases, with 14 bases separating them. The chain's CDR3 is CASGQGWSQPQHF. The DNA of the CDR3 is TGTGCCAGCGGTCAGGGGTGGAGTCAGCCCCAGCATTTT.

This sequence joins TRBV2 and TRBJ2-2; TRBD1 matches 7 bases. Germline CDR1 and CDR2: SNHLY and FYNNEI. Trimming took 6 bases from V and 4 from J; bases not matched to a gene: 2. The CDR3 sequence is 13 residues long. CDR3 DNA sequence: TGTGCCAGCAGGGGACAGACCACCGGGGAGCTGTTTTTT. Protein: CASRGQTTGELFF.

The V gene is TRBV6-5, the J gene TRBJ2-2; TRBD1 matches at 11 bases. The V segment lost 2 bases and the J segment 5 bases; nucleotides outside the gene matches: 1. Germline V gene lookup returns CDR1 MNHEY and CDR2 SVGAGI. This CDR3 is built from 15 residues. The CDR3 DNA reads TGTGCCAGCAGTTACGGACAGGGGGCAACCGGGGAGCTGTTTTTT. Its translation: CASSYGQGATGELFF.

The chain has TRBV24-1 and TRBJ2-2, with D maybe TRBD2 (6 bases). CDR1 and CDR2 from the germline V gene are KGHDR and SFDVKD. This CDR3 has 16 residues. V gave up 0 bases and J gave up 5 bases, with 12 bases separating them. CDR3 DNA: TGTGCCACCAGTGATTTGGAGGGCCGGGGGACCGGGGAGCTGTTTTTT. This translates into CATSDLEGRGTGELFF.

This clone was picked up one time. This rearrangement joins TRBV23-1 to TRBJ2-3; D is possibly TRBD2 (7 bases). TRBV23-1 is sorted into the ORF group, with uncertain function. Trimming stripped 7 bases from V and 7 bases from J, with 18 bases between. The CDR3 runs to 14 residues. The CDR3 DNA reads TGCGCCAGCAATAAGGGCGGGGGCGGTTATACGCAGTATTTT. Encoded protein: CASNKGGGGYTQYF.

The chain uses TRBV5-1 and TRBJ1-6; 10 nucleotides line up with TRBD1. Germline V gene data show CDR1 as SGHRS and CDR2 as YFSETQ. This CDR3 comprises 15 residues. The V and J ends lost 0 bases and 8 bases, in that order; junction bases with no gene match: 2. This CDR3 reads CASSLGGQGYSPLHF. The CDR3 coding sequence is TGCGCCAGCAGCTTGGGGGGACAGGGGTATTCACCCCTCCACTTT. Based on the CDR3 plus reference TRBV5-1 and TRBJ1-6, the full variable domain is KAGVTQTPRYLIKTRGQQVTLSCSPISGHRSVSWYQQTPGQGLQFLFEYFSETQRNKGNFPGRFSGRQFSNSRSEMNVSTLELGDSALYLCASSLGGQGYSPLHFGNGTRLTVT.

The V call is TRBV3-1 (or the pseudogene TRBV3-2), the J call TRBJ2-2; 9 bases map to TRBD2. The CDR3 has 16 residues. V was pared by 0 bases and J by 5 bases, with 4 bases of the junction left unmatched. Germline V lookup: CDR1 LGHDT, CDR2 YNNKEL (reference sequence). CDR3 loop: CASSQDLGLATGELFF. The CDR3 DNA reads as TGTGCCAGCAGCCAAGATCTAGGACTAGCGACCGGGGAGCTGTTTTTT.

The gene calls are TRBV7-9 and TRBJ2-1, with D possibly being TRBD1 (6 bases). Between the trimmed V and J ends, which lost 0 bases and 9 bases, there was a span of 15 bases. Germline CDR1 and CDR2: SEHNR and FQNEAQ (reference sequence). CDR3 size: 15 residues. Here the CDR3 DNA reads TGTGCCAGCAGCTTAGCGGGGGCTGGGGCGGCTGAGCAGTTCTTC. It is translated as CASSLAGAGAAEQFF.

The genes are TRBV9 and TRBJ2-5; D possibly corresponds to TRBD1 (5 bases). Trimming took off 0 bases at V and 2 bases at J, with 11 bases between the two ends. This CDR3 has 15 residues. The germline V gene encodes CDR1 SGDLS and CDR2 YYNGEE. This CDR3 is CASSVGAAGQETQYF. CDR3 sequence (DNA): TGTGCCAGCAGCGTAGGGGCGGCAGGGCAAGAGACCCAGTACTTC.

This chain links TRBV13 with TRBJ1-2; D perhaps matches TRBD1 (6 bases). The V and J ends lost 5 bases and 3 bases respectively, with 10 bases between them. This CDR3 is built from 13 residues. CDR1 and CDR2 (germline): PRHDT, FYEKMQ (reference sequence). The CDR3 coding sequence is TGTGCCAGCAGCCTCACAGGGTACTATGGCTACACCTTC. Its protein is CASSLTGYYGYTF.